These T cell receptor beta chains were read from a single sample in a study of siplizumab effects on memory and regulatory T cells. Generated by immunoSEQ multiplex PCR, the TCRdb table keeps only in-frame clones and is missing some. This table holds around 100,000 clones, roughly nine tenths found once. Sequenced sample: CD4+ T cells sorted from blood. The source is a human donor in good health. Both conserved end residues are part of each CDR3. Each record gives: D gene, clone size, V gene, J gene, CDR3 protein, CDR3 DNA. The D gene is left open where the match is weak. Not all rows give a size; the values are once, few, many and, for expanded clones, a class.

d_gene: NA; abundance: NA; v_gene: TRBV7-2; j_gene: TRBJ1-2; CDR3aa: CASSINGAGGNGYTF; CDR3nt: TGTGCCAGCAGCATTAACGGGGCAGGCGGCAACGGCTACACCTTC
d_gene: TRBD2; abundance: few; v_gene: TRBV19; j_gene: TRBJ2-3; CDR3aa: CAISQGRRSGSRVDTQYF; CDR3nt: TGTGCCATTTCCCAGGGAAGGCGGAGCGGGAGTAGGGTGGATACGCAGTATTTT
d_gene: TRBD1; abundance: NA; v_gene: TRBV5-1; j_gene: TRBJ2-1; CDR3aa: CASTPRTHRGKDPLASYNEQFF; CDR3nt: TGCGCCAGCACCCCACGAACACACAGGGGGAAGGACCCCTTGGCCTCCTACAATGAGCAGTTCTTC
d_gene: NA; abundance: NA; v_gene: TRBV5-8; j_gene: TRBJ1-5; CDR3aa: CASSPGQINQPQHF; CDR3nt: TGTGCCAGCAGCCCCGGACAGATCAATCAGCCCCAGCATTTT
d_gene: NA; abundance: NA; v_gene: TRBV18; j_gene: TRBJ2-2; CDR3aa: CASSPHIEGTGELFF; CDR3nt: TGTGCCAGCTCACCGCATATCGAGGGCACCGGGGAGCTGTTTTTT
d_gene: NA; abundance: NA; v_gene: TRBV11-2; j_gene: TRBJ2-2; CDR3aa: CASSSLNTGELFF; CDR3nt: TGTGCCAGCAGCTCTCTTAACACCGGGGAGCTGTTTTTT
d_gene: NA; abundance: NA; v_gene: TRBV7-9; j_gene: TRBJ2-7; CDR3aa: CASSLAYLGSLYEQYF; CDR3nt: TGTGCCAGCAGCTTAGCGTACCTAGGGTCCCTATACGAGCAGTACTTC
d_gene: NA; abundance: once; v_gene: TRBV27; j_gene: TRBJ2-5; CDR3aa: CASSPSRSRGETQYF; CDR3nt: TGTGCCAGCAGCCCCTCGAGATCTAGAGGGGAGACCCAGTACTTC
d_gene: NA; abundance: NA; v_gene: TRBV7-2; j_gene: TRBJ2-1; CDR3aa: CASSSTGNEQFF; CDR3nt: TGTGCCAGCAGCTCTACAGGCAATGAGCAGTTCTTC
d_gene: TRBD1; abundance: NA; v_gene: TRBV5-1; j_gene: TRBJ1-2; CDR3aa: CASSSITGVYGYTF; CDR3nt: TGCGCCAGCAGCTCGATCACAGGGGTCTATGGCTACACCTTC
d_gene: NA; abundance: NA; v_gene: TRBV28; j_gene: TRBJ1-2; CDR3aa: CATVEVRGTYGYTF; CDR3nt: TGTGCCACCGTGGAGGTTCGAGGGACGTATGGCTACACCTTC
d_gene: NA; abundance: NA; v_gene: TRBV6-1; j_gene: TRBJ1-1; CDR3aa: CAVTSGEAFF; CDR3nt: TGTGCCGTCACATCCGGTGAAGCTTTCTTT
d_gene: NA; abundance: NA; v_gene: TRBV28; j_gene: TRBJ2-7; CDR3aa: CASTPRRTFYEQYF; CDR3nt: TGTGCCAGCACGCCTCGAAGGACATTCTACGAGCAGTACTTC
d_gene: NA; abundance: NA; v_gene: TRBV23-1; j_gene: TRBJ1-5; CDR3aa: CASRTTVASNQPQHF; CDR3nt: TGCGCCAGCAGGACGACAGTAGCTAGCAATCAGCCCCAGCATTTT
d_gene: TRBD2; abundance: NA; v_gene: TRBV10-2; j_gene: TRBJ2-2; CDR3aa: CASRITSATGELFF; CDR3nt: TGCGCCAGCAGGATAACTAGCGCCACCGGGGAGCTGTTTTTT
d_gene: TRBD1; abundance: NA; v_gene: TRBV27; j_gene: TRBJ2-7; CDR3aa: CASRRTGTTYEQYF; CDR3nt: TGTGCCAGCAGAAGGACAGGGACCACCTACGAGCAGTACTTC
d_gene: NA; abundance: NA; v_gene: TRBV2; j_gene: TRBJ2-5; CDR3aa: CASSAGRTITKETQYF; CDR3nt: TGTGCCAGCAGTGCCGGAAGGACGATTACCAAAGAGACCCAGTACTTC
d_gene: TRBD2; abundance: NA; v_gene: TRBV7-3; j_gene: TRBJ2-3; CDR3aa: CASSPRTSGGTQYF; CDR3nt: TGTGCCAGCAGCCCTCGGACTAGCGGAGGGACGCAGTATTTT
d_gene: NA; abundance: NA; v_gene: TRBV6-1; j_gene: TRBJ2-6; CDR3aa: CASSDRLSGANVLTF; CDR3nt: TGTGCCAGCAGTGACCGACTCTCTGGGGCCAACGTCCTGACTTTC
d_gene: NA; abundance: NA; v_gene: TRBV29-1; j_gene: TRBJ2-5; CDR3aa: CSVPRQGGQETQYF; CDR3nt: TGCAGCGTCCCCCGACAGGGAGGGCAAGAGACCCAGTACTTC
d_gene: TRBD1; abundance: NA; v_gene: TRBV28; j_gene: TRBJ1-2; CDR3aa: CASSPRTGANYGYTF; CDR3nt: TGTGCCAGCAGTCCACGGACAGGGGCTAACTATGGCTACACCTTC
d_gene: NA; abundance: NA; v_gene: TRBV28; j_gene: TRBJ2-1; CDR3aa: CASRFGGPVEQFF; CDR3nt: TGTGCCAGCAGGTTTGGCGGGCCGGTTGAGCAGTTCTTC
d_gene: NA; abundance: NA; v_gene: TRBV19; j_gene: TRBJ2-5; CDR3aa: CASSIKGPPQETQYF; CDR3nt: TGTGCCAGTAGTATAAAGGGACCCCCGCAAGAGACCCAGTACTTC
d_gene: NA; abundance: NA; v_gene: TRBV6-5; j_gene: TRBJ1-1; CDR3aa: CASSYSYSPTSAFF; CDR3nt: TGTGCCAGCAGTTACTCGTACAGCCCCACGTCCGCTTTCTTT
d_gene: TRBD1; abundance: once; v_gene: TRBV29-1; j_gene: TRBJ2-7; CDR3aa: CSVTGQGTYEQYF; CDR3nt: TGCAGCGTAACGGGACAGGGGACCTACGAGCAGTACTTC
d_gene: NA; abundance: NA; v_gene: TRBV6-5; j_gene: TRBJ2-1; CDR3aa: CASSYGRGVDRNEQFF; CDR3nt: TGTGCCAGCAGTTATGGGCGCGGGGTGGATAGGAATGAGCAGTTCTTC
d_gene: NA; abundance: NA; v_gene: TRBV28; j_gene: TRBJ1-1; CDR3aa: CASIASRGRGTEAFF; CDR3nt: TGTGCCAGCATCGCGAGCCGAGGCCGAGGGACTGAAGCTTTCTTT
d_gene: NA; abundance: NA; v_gene: TRBV30; j_gene: TRBJ2-1; CDR3aa: CAWTKTVGTSQFF; CDR3nt: TGTGCCTGGACGAAGACAGTCGGGACTTCGCAGTTCTTC